This T cell receptor beta chain originates from a study of T cell repertoires in cytomegalovirus infection. Points from the study as a whole: Of the TCR beta families, the public ones yielded a cumulative frequency that identified carriers of CMV plus the relevant HLA. The ex vivo response showed dominance by HLA-C-restricted CMV-specific TCR beta clonotypes.

The CDR3 covers 14 residues. The germline V and J ends were trimmed by 5 bases and 0 bases, with 10 bases remaining between them. CDR1 is MNHEY and CDR2 is SMNVEV in the germline V gene (reference sequence). A word on this clonotype: What it recognizes is unknown.

TCRdb re-analysed the reads in MiXCR, keeping a single row per CDR3 protein. The sample yields around 430,000 distinct CDR3 sequences, roughly 46% seen once. The rearrangement uses TRBV27 and TRBJ1-1; D gene uncertain. The receptor was isolated from a human donor in good health (CMV status not recorded). Some clones in this sample may be carry-over from other donors' samples. Sequenced material: cultured PBMCs, taken from culture after CMV antigen stimulation. DNA for the CDR3: TGTGCCAGCAGTACCCAAATACTGAACACTGAAGCTTTCTTT. It yields the protein CASSTQILNTEAFF.